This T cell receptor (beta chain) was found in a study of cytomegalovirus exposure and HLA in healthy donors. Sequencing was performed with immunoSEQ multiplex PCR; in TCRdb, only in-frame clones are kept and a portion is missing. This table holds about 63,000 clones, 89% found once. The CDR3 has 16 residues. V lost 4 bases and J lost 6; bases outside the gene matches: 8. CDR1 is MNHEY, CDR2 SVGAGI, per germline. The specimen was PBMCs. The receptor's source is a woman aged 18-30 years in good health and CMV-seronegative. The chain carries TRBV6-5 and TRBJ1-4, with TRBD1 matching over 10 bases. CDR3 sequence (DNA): TGTGCCAGCAGTTCCCTAGGACAGGGGGTTGATGAAAAACTGTTTTTT. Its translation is CASSSLGQGVDEKLFF.